This T cell receptor beta chain is drawn from a study of T cells after yellow fever vaccination. The wider study: Some fractions had low cell numbers, and these were prepared with SMART-Seq v4 Ultra Low Input.

One entry per CDR3 protein results from TCRdb running MiXCR on the 5' RACE reads. The sample consists of a few hundred thousand distinct CDR3 sequences, 17% of them appearing once. This CDR3 has 15 amino acids. Germline V CDR1 and CDR2: SGDLS, YYNGEE. V was pared by 0 bases and J by 3 bases, with 13 bases between. The sample in question was PBMCs, obtained around 5 days after the first yellow fever vaccination. This TCR was recovered from a man younger than 35 who received the YFV17D yellow fever vaccine. The chain combines TRBV9 with TRBJ2-7; a weak D match, TRBD1 (5 bases). The CDR3 spells CASSVAAGLSYEQYF. CDR3 sequence (DNA): TGTGCCAGCAGCGTAGCGGCAGGGTTAAGCTACGAGCAGTACTTC.